At least ten counts were recorded for the clone carrying this T cell receptor beta chain. This sample stems from a study of T cells after yellow fever vaccination. TCRdb re-called the 5' RACE reads with MiXCR, one entry per CDR3 protein. This sample has around 320,000 distinct CDR3 sequences, with approximately 4.3% found just once. After removal of 5 bases from V and 4 bases from J, the junction contained 1 base not matched to a gene. The germline gives CDR1 SGHVS, CDR2 FNYEAQ. The CDR3 runs to 14 residues. This TCR derives from a man aged 18 to 30 who received the YFV17D yellow fever vaccine. Sequencing used PBMCs, obtained 15 days after the yellow fever booster vaccination. The chain carries TRBV7-6 and TRBJ2-1; TRBD1 matches 11 bases. The CDR3 here is CASSGQGAYNEQFF. CDR3 bases: TGTGCCAGCAGCGGACAGGGGGCGTACAATGAGCAGTTCTTC. The full variable domain, with the rest looked up from reference TRBV7-6 and TRBJ2-1, is GAGVSQSPRYKVTKRGQDVALRCDPISGHVSLYWYRQALGQGPEFLTYFNYEAQQDKSGLPNDRFSAERPEGSISTLTIQRTEQRDSAMYRCASSGQGAYNEQFFGPGTRLTVL.